This section outlines one TCR beta chain sequence together with its context. Antigen: not known. TCR beta rearrangements were amplified from peripheral blood genomic DNA. This entry belongs to a study of T cell repertoires in aging, cancer and after chemotherapy. Study details: Donor ages fell into six groups from 30 or younger up to 70 or older. Glioblastoma patients receiving temozolomide-based therapy gave paired samples before and after chemotherapy. Study-level points and caveats: Untreated cancer patients had significantly lower blood TCR diversity than age-matched healthy donors. In each cancer cohort, median generation probability increased across chemotherapy, suggesting thymic output rebounded.

J gave up 6 bases and V 5 bases, and 5 bases lay outside the gene matches. CDR3 size: 12 residues. CDR1 and CDR2 (germline): SGHNT, YYREEE (reference sequence). A mixed TRB-A/B primer pool amplified rearranged TRB by multiplex touch-down PCR. TCRdb reprocessed the multiplex PCR reads with MiXCR, giving one entry per CDR3 protein. The sample has 2,000 or so distinct CDR3 sequences; roughly 17% are singletons. Sequencing was performed on blood. The chain has TRBV5-4 and TRBJ2-7; 7 nucleotides match TRBD1. This sequence originates from a human donor with a solid tumor. The CDR3 DNA is TGTGCCAGCAGACGACAGGGATCCGAGCAGTACTTC. It yields the protein CASRRQGSEQYF.